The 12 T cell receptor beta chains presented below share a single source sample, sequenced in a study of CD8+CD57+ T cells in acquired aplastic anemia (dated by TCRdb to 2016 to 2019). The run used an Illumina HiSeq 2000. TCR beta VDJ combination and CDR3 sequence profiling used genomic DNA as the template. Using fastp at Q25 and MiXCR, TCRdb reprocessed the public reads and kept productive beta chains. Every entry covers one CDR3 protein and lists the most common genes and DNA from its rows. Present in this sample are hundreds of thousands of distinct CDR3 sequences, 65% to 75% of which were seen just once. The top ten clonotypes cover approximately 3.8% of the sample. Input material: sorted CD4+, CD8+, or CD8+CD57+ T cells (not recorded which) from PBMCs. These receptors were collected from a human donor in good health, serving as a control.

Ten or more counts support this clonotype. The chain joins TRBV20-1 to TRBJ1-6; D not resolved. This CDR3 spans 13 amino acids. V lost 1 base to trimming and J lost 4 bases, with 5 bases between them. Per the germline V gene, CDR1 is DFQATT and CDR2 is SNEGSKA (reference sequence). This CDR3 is CSARADYNSPLHF. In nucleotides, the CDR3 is TGCAGTGCTAGAGCGGATTATAATTCACCCCTCCACTTT.

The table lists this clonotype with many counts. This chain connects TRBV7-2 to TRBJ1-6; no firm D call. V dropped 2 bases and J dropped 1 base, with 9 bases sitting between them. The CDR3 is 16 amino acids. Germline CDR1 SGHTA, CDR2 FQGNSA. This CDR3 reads CASSLLLTSYNSPLHF. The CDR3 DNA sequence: TGTGCCAGCAGCTTATTACTGACGTCCTATAATTCACCCCTCCACTTT.

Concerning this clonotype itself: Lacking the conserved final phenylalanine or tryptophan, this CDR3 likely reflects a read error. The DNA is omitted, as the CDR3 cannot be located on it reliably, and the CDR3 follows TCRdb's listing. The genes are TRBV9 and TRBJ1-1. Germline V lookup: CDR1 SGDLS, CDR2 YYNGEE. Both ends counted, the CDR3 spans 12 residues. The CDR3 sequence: CASRTVITEGFY.

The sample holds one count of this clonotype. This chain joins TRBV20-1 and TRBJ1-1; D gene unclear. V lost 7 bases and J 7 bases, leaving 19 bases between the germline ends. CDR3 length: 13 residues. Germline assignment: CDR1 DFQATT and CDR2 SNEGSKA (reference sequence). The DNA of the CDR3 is TGCAGTGTTGGAGGTGGAGTGACAAATGAAGCTTTCTTT. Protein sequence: CSVGGGVTNEAFF.

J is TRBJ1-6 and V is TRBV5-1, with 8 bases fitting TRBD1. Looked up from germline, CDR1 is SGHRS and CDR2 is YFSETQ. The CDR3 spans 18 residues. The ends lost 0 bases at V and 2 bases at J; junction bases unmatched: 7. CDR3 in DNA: TGCGCCAGCAGCTTGGACGGACAGGGTGGTGCCTATAATTCACCCCTCCACTTT. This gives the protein CASSLDGQGGAYNSPLHF.

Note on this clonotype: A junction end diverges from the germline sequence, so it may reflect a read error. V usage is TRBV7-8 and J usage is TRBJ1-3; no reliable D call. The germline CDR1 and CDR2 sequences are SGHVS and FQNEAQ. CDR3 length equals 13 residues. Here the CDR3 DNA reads TGTGCCAGCCGGCAAACCTCTGGAAACGCCATATATTTT. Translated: CASRQTSGNAIYF.

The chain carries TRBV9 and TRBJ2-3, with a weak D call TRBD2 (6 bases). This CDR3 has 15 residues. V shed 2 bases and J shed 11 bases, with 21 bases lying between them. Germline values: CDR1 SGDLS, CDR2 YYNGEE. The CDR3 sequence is CASSVGGGSYNEQYF. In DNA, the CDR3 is TGTGCCAGCAGCGTGGGTGGGGGGTCGTACAATGAGCAGTATTTT. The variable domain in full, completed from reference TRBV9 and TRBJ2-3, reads DSGVTQTPKHLITATGQRVTLRCSPRSGDLSVYWYQQSLDQGLQFLIQYYNGEERAKGNILERFSAQQFPDLHSELNLSSLELGDSALYFCASSVGGGSYNEQYFGPGTRLTVL.

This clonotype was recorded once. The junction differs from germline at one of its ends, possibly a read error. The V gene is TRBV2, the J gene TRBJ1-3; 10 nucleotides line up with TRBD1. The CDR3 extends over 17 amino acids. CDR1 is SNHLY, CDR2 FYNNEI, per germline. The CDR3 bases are TGTGCCAGCAGGCTGGGACAGGGGACCTTTGCAGGAAAGTTCATAGATTTT. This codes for CASRLGQGTFAGKFIDF.

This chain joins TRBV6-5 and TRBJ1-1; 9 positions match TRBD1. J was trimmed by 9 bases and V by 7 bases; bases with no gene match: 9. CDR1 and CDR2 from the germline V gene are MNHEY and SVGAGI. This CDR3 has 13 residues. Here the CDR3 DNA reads TGTGCCAGCACTTCCCTGACAGGGGGTCAAGCTTTCTTT. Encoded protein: CASTSLTGGQAFF.

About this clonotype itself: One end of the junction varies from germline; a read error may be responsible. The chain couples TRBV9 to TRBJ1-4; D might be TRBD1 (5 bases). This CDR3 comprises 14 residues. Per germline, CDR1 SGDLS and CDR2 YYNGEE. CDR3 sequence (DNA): TGTGCCAGCAGCGTCGACAGCGGGGCGGGGGGACTAGTTTTT. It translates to CASSVDSGAGGLVF.

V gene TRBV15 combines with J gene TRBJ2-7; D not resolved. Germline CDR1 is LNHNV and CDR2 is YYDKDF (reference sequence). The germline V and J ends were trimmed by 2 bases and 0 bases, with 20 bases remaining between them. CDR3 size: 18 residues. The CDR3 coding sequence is TGTGCCACCAGCAGAACCCCGGACGGTTCCGTCAGCTCCTACGAGCAGTACTTC. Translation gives CATSRTPDGSVSSYEQYF.

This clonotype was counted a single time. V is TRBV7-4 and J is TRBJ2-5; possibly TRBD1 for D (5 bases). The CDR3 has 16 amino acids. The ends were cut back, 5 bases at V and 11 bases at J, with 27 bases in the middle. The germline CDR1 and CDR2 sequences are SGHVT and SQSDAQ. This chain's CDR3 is CASSLGVYSPLHFQYF. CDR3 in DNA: TGTGCCAGCAGCCTAGGGGTGTATTCACCCCTCCACTTTCAGTACTTC.